Listed below are T cell receptor beta chains from one sample, sequenced in a study of Ad26.COV2.S vaccination and SARS-CoV-2 variants. This table comes from immunoSEQ multiplex PCR, and its TCRdb copy is limited to in-frame clones, with some not included. This table holds around 400,000 clones, 90% found once. The starting material was peripheral blood, obtained in a trial of Ad26.COV2.S vaccine versus placebo. The receptor set was obtained from a person between 18 and 59 years old who received the Ad26.COV2.S COVID-19 vaccine or a placebo. CDR3s include the opening cysteine and the closing phenylalanine or tryptophan. The D gene is left open where the match is weak. A row's size may be missing; if present it is once, few, many or a size class.

TRBJ2-7,TRBV10-3,.,.,CAISESRGRAGEQYF,TGTGCCATCAGTGAGTCACGGGGCAGGGCGGGCGAGCAGTACTTC
TRBJ1-2,TRBV7-8,.,.,CASSSEGSVDSDYGYTF,TGTGCCAGCAGTTCAGAAGGATCCGTAGACAGCGACTATGGCTACACCTTC
TRBJ1-3,TRBV7-6,.,.,CASSLAGVEGNTIYF,TGTGCCAGCAGCTTAGCAGGGGTGGAGGGAAACACCATATATTTT
TRBJ2-2,TRBV28,TRBD2,.,CASSFPAGGTGELFF,TGTGCCAGCAGTTTTCCCGCGGGAGGCACCGGGGAGCTGTTTTTT
TRBJ1-5,TRBV28,.,once,CASSPGLGSNQPQHF,TGTGCCAGCAGCCCAGGTTTGGGTAGCAATCAGCCCCAGCATTTT
TRBJ2-7,TRBV6-2/TRBV6-3,TRBD1,.,CASTPTGDPYEQYF,TGTGCCAGCACCCCAACAGGGGACCCCTACGAGCAGTACTTC
TRBJ1-1,TRBV12-3/TRBV12-4,.,.,CASAVMNTEAFF,TGTGCCAGCGCGGTAATGAACACTGAAGCTTTCTTT
TRBJ2-2,TRBV27,TRBD2,many,CASSFRGLAGVGTGELFF,TGTGCCAGCAGTTTTCGAGGACTAGCGGGAGTTGGCACCGGGGAGCTGTTTTTT
TRBJ2-3,TRBV16,TRBD1,.,CASSPVTGEGVDTQYF,TGTGCCAGCAGCCCAGTGACAGGGGAAGGAGTAGATACGCAGTATTTT
TRBJ2-5,TRBV28,.,.,CASSLPREIKETQYF,TGTGCCAGCAGTTTACCCCGGGAGATAAAAGAGACCCAGTACTTC
TRBJ1-6,TRBV6-5,.,.,CASSYSIPGTNSPLHF,TGTGCCAGCAGTTACTCGATTCCGGGGACGAATTCACCCCTCCACTTT
TRBJ1-4,TRBV7-9,.,.,CASSPSVNPRLFF,TGTGCCAGCAGCCCATCAGTAAATCCGCGACTGTTTTTT
TRBJ2-7,TRBV2,.,.,CASSEGYEQYF,TGTGCCAGCAGTGAAGGGTACGAGCAGTACTTC
TRBJ1-4,TRBV30,.,.,CAWNGRTTNEKLFF,TGTGCCTGGAATGGCAGGACAACTAATGAAAAACTGTTTTTT